What follows are 21 T cell receptor beta chains derived from one specimen sequenced in a study of blood T cells in healthy people across ages. Next came a second PCR, run for about 6 to 11 cycles, which used a sample-barcoded 5' primer along with a J-beta primer mix. TCRdb used MiXCR to reprocess the 5' RACE reads, holding one entry per CDR3 protein. The sample holds some 1.5 million distinct CDR3 sequences, roughly 43% seen once. Material for sequencing was blood. Source of these receptors: a woman between 18 and 30 years old in good health.

This clonotype was detected a few times. V usage is TRBV9 and J usage is TRBJ1-2; no reliable D call. This CDR3 has 14 amino acids. Per germline, CDR1 SGDLS and CDR2 YYNGEE. Deletions cut 7 bases from V and 0 bases from J, with 13 bases between. CDR3 amino acids: CASGRRASNYGYTF. DNA for the CDR3: TGTGCCAGCGGTCGGAGGGCCTCTAACTATGGCTACACCTTC.

This clonotype was seen a handful of times. The chain is built from TRBV20-1 and TRBJ2-1; 9 nucleotides match TRBD2. Germline assignment: CDR1 DFQATT and CDR2 SNEGSKA (reference sequence). V gave up 3 bases and J gave up 5 bases; unmatched junction bases: 20. This CDR3 contains 19 residues. The CDR3 region is CSARGWSGGTYSTDNEQFF. The CDR3 DNA is TGCAGTGCTAGGGGGTGGAGCGGGGGGACTTACTCGACGGACAATGAGCAGTTCTTC.

J is TRBJ2-7 and V is TRBV27; TRBD1 or TRBD2 may be the D gene (5 bases each). CDR1 and CDR2 from the germline V gene are MNHEY and SMNVEV (reference sequence). V was shortened by 5 bases and J by 1 base, with 18 bases between the two germline ends. CDR3 length: 16 amino acids. CDR3 region: CASSPLTARGSYEQYF. DNA for the CDR3: TGTGCCAGCAGTCCCCTGACAGCCCGAGGGTCCTACGAGCAGTACTTC.

The gene calls are TRBV24-1 and TRBJ2-1; D is uncertain. The CDR3 loop spans 13 amino acids. Germline-derived CDR1 and CDR2 are KGHDR and SFDVKD. V lost 0 bases and J lost 8, with 7 bases in between. As DNA, the CDR3 is TGTGCCACCAGTGATTTGCCCGGCGATGAGCAGTTCTTC. Its protein is CATSDLPGDEQFF.

In this sample, this clonotype turned up a few times. The J gene is TRBJ2-1, the V gene TRBV20-1; no definite D call. Germline CDR1 and CDR2: DFQATT and SNEGSKA (reference sequence). This CDR3 has 14 amino acids. Trimming removed 5 bases from V and 2 bases from J, with 13 bases in between. CDR3 nucleotides: TGCAGTGCTCACGTTTCTGGGGCCTACAATGAGCAGTTCTTC. It codes for CSAHVSGAYNEQFF.

CDR3 bases: TGTGCCAGCAGCCACTCACCGGGAGATACGCAGTATTTT. Translating it yields CASSHSPGDTQYF. The chain has TRBV3-1 and TRBJ2-3, with no clear D. This CDR3 comprises 13 residues. Germline CDR1 reads LGHDT; CDR2 reads YNNKEL (reference sequence). V was pared by 3 bases and J by 5 bases, with 9 bases between.

The CDR3: CSALEKDTGELFF. As DNA, the CDR3 is TGCAGCGCCCTAGAGAAGGACACCGGGGAGCTGTTTTTT. This chain joins TRBV29-1 and TRBJ2-2, with unresolved D. V gave up 7 bases and J gave up 3 bases, with 12 bases separating them. CDR1 SQVTM and CDR2 ANQGSEA come from the germline V gene. The CDR3 is 13 amino acids.

This clonotype has only one observation. This may be a read error: a much more frequent sequence differs by one nucleotide. J is TRBJ1-2 and V is TRBV12-3 or TRBV12-4; TRBD1 might be the D (6 bases). With 6 bases removed from V and 6 bases from J, the gap between germline ends came to 14 bases. The CDR3 totals 13 residues. This CDR3 reads CASSRNREDGYTF. The CDR3 region has the DNA TGTGCCAGCAGCCGTAACAGGGAGGATGGCTACACCTTC.

The V and J genes are TRBV7-2 and TRBJ2-3; 8 positions match TRBD1. This CDR3 is built from 16 residues. From germline, CDR1 is SGHTA and CDR2 FQGNSA. V gave up 4 bases and J gave up 7 bases; unmatched junction bases: 13. CDR3 sequence (DNA): TGTGCCAGCAGCTCTTTACAGGGGGTGTTCAGGAATACGCAGTATTTT. Protein sequence: CASSSLQGVFRNTQYF.

The table lists this clonotype with a few counts. This chain uses TRBV7-9 with TRBJ2-7; 13 bases are a match to TRBD2. CDR3 length: 18 amino acids. Per germline, CDR1 SEHNR and CDR2 FQNEAQ (reference sequence). The V and J ends lost 9 bases and 0 bases, in that order; junction bases with no gene match: 14. For the CDR3, the DNA is TGTGCCAGTCAGGGACTAGCGGGAATCCCCTCAAGCTCCTACGAGCAGTACTTC. It is translated as CASQGLAGIPSSSYEQYF.

There are a few counts of this clonotype. The rearrangement links TRBV6-5 to TRBJ1-2, with no clear D. CDR1 and CDR2 from the germline V gene are MNHEY and SVGAGI. There are 13 residues in the CDR3. Between the trimmed V and J ends, which lost 2 bases and 1 base, there was a span of 5 bases. Here the CDR3 reads CASSYQDNYGYTF. CDR3 bases: TGTGCCAGCAGTTACCAGGATAACTATGGCTACACCTTC.

A remark on this clonotype: Germline and junction disagree at one end, which may indicate a read error. The CDR3 loop reads CASSLAGPNKQFF. CDR3 DNA sequence: TGTGCCAGCAGCTTAGCGGGTCCCAATAAGCAGTTCTTC. The chain employs TRBV7-2 and TRBJ2-1; D gene unclear. This CDR3 comprises 13 residues. The V gene's germline CDR1 is SGHTA and CDR2 FQGNSA.

The chain uses TRBV20-1 and TRBJ1-2, with D unclear. CDR3 length: 12 residues. CDR1 and CDR2 (germline): DFQATT, SNEGSKA (reference sequence). V was trimmed by 3 bases and J by 4 bases, leaving 9 bases between them. The CDR3 sequence is CSARLPPYGYTF. The CDR3 DNA reads TGCAGTGCTAGGTTGCCGCCCTATGGCTACACCTTC.

V gene TRBV12-3 or TRBV12-4 combines with J gene TRBJ1-6; 8 bases map to TRBD1. V was pared by 6 bases and J by 7 bases, with 11 bases of the junction left unmatched. This CDR3 region has 16 residues. The CDR3 region has the DNA TGTGCCAGCAGCACAACCTTTGGACAGGGAAATTCACCCCTCCACTTT. This gives the protein CASSTTFGQGNSPLHF.

The gene calls are TRBV6-1 and TRBJ1-1; a weak D match, TRBD1 (5 bases). CDR3 length: 13 amino acids. V was cut by 7 bases and J by 6 bases, with 15 bases left in between. CDR1 MNHNS and CDR2 SASEGT come from the germline V gene. The CDR3 DNA reads as TGTGCCAGCACCCAATGGGGGATCTCTGAAGCTTTCTTT. Translating it yields CASTQWGISEAFF.

The chain carries TRBV9 and TRBJ1-1; D gene ambiguous. Germline CDR1 SGDLS, CDR2 YYNGEE. The CDR3 sequence is 15 residues long. Trimming took off 0 bases at V and 3 bases at J, with 12 bases between the two ends. The chain's CDR3 is CASSVADGLDTEAFF. The CDR3 DNA reads as TGTGCCAGCAGCGTAGCTGATGGGTTGGACACTGAAGCTTTCTTT.

The DNA of the CDR3 is TGTGCCAGCAGCTCTGGTGATTCCGGGGAGCTGTTTTTT. It encodes CASSSGDSGELFF. This chain uses TRBV7-8 with TRBJ2-2; the D is unclear. This CDR3 is 13 amino acids long. Trimming left V 4 bases short and J 6 bases short, with 9 bases between. Germline CDR1 SGHVS, CDR2 FQNEAQ.

The chain combines TRBV2 with TRBJ1-2; no definite D call. CDR1 is SNHLY and CDR2 is FYNNEI in the germline V gene. V lost 2 bases and J 4 bases, leaving 8 bases between the germline ends. The CDR3 covers 13 residues. CDR3 nucleotide sequence: TGTGCCAGCAGTGAACTACGGGGCTATGGCTACACCTTC. It is translated as CASSELRGYGYTF.

For this clonotype: A much larger clone lies a single base off, so this may be a read error. This chain uses TRBV20-1 with TRBJ2-1, with unresolved D. Germline CDR1 DFQATT, CDR2 SNEGSKA (reference sequence). CDR3 length: 14 residues. The V and J ends lost 0 bases and 10 bases respectively, with 16 bases between them. The CDR3 sequence: CSAREDRFEVEQFF. For the CDR3, the DNA is TGCAGTGCTAGAGAGGATCGGTTCGAGGTGGAGCAGTTCTTC.

The chain joins TRBV7-2 to TRBJ2-3; 8 bases are shared with TRBD2. Germline trimming cut 4 bases from V and 11 bases from J; bases unmatched to any gene: 17. The CDR3 covers 16 residues. CDR1 is SGHTA and CDR2 is FQGNSA in the germline V gene. The CDR3 nucleotides are TGTGCCAGCAGCTCCCCAGGAGGGGGGGGACTAGAGAAGCAGTATTTT. Translation: CASSSPGGGGLEKQYF. The whole variable domain, filled in from reference TRBV7-2 and TRBJ2-3, reads GAGVSQSPSNKVTEKGKDVELRCDPISGHTALYWYRQSLGQGLEFLIYFQGNSAPDKSGLPSDRFSAERTGGSVSTLTIQRTQQEDSAVYLCASSSPGGGGLEKQYFGPGTRLTVL.

This clonotype was counted a few times. The V and J genes are TRBV6-2 or TRBV6-3 and TRBJ1-2; 10 bases line up with TRBD1. The CDR3 covers 17 residues. Per germline, CDR1 MNHEY and CDR2 SVGEGT. V trimming: 2 bases; J trimming: 0 bases; junction bases outside the gene matches: 6. The CDR3 bases are TGTGCCAGCAGTTACCCGGGACAGGGGAGATCTAACTATGGCTACACCTTC. It specifies CASSYPGQGRSNYGYTF.